This TCR beta chain appears in the sequencing data of a study of OX40 agonist ivuxolimab in advanced cancers. Study results and limitations: Among T cells, CD8+ cells averaged more expanded clones than CD4+ cells.

The CDR3 has 15 residues. Germline CDR1 and CDR2: MNHEY and SVGAGI. V was clipped by 5 bases and J by 7 bases, with 15 bases between them. TCRdb's copy holds only in-frame clones and misses some; the assay was immunoSEQ multiplex PCR. The top ten clones hold 0.65% to 0.9% of a sample with roughly 70,000 clones, around 85% of them seen once. Of note for this clone: Its target is unknown.

This rearrangement joins TRBV6-5 to TRBJ1-6; D possibly corresponds to TRBD1 (5 bases). The TCR originated in an adult with an advanced solid tumor such as melanoma, head and neck, liver or kidney cancer. The sequencing here drew on CD4+ or CD8+ T cells sorted from blood, taken in a trial of the OX40 agonist ivuxolimab. The CDR3 DNA reads TGTGCCAGCAGTGCCCGTAGGGAGGGGAATTCACCCCTCCACTTT. This codes for CASSARREGNSPLHF.